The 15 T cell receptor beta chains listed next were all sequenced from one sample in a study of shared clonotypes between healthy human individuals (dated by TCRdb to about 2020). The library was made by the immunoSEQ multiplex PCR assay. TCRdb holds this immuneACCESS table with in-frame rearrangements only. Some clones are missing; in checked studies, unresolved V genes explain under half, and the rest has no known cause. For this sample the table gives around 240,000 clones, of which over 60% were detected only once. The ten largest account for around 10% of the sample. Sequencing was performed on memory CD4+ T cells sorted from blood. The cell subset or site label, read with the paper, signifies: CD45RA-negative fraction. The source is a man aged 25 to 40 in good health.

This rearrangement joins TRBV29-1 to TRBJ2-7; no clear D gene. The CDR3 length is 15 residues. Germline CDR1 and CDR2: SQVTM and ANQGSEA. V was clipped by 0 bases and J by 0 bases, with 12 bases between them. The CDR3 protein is CSVEDVQINSYEQYF. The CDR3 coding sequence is TGCAGCGTTGAAGATGTTCAAATAAACTCCTACGAGCAGTACTTC.

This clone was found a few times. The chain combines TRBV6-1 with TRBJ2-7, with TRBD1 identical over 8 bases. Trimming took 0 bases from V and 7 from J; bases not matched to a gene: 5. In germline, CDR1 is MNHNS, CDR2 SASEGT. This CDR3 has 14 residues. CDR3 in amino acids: CASSEAQGVKEQYF. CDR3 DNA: TGTGCCAGCAGTGAAGCACAGGGGGTGAAAGAGCAGTACTTC.

The CDR3 DNA is TGTGCCAGCAGTGCTAGGGGACGGGGGGACACTGAAGCTTTCTTT. It encodes CASSARGRGDTEAFF. This rearrangement joins TRBV2 to TRBJ1-1; a weak D match, TRBD1 (5 bases). Trimming pared 4 bases from V and 3 bases from J, leaving 15 bases between. CDR1 and CDR2 from the germline V gene are SNHLY and FYNNEI. The CDR3 loop spans 15 amino acids.

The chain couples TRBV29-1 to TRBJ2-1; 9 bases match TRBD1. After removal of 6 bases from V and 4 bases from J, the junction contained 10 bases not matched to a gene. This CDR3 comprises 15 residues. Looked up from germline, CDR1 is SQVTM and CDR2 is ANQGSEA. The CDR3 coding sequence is TGCAGCGTCACAGGGGGCTCGGTGGGATACAATGAGCAGTTCTTC. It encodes CSVTGGSVGYNEQFF.

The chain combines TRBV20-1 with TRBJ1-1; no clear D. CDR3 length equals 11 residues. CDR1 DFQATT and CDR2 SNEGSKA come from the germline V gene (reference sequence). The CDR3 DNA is TGCAGCCGGCGGGTAAACACTGAAGCTTTCTTT. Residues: CSRRVNTEAFF.

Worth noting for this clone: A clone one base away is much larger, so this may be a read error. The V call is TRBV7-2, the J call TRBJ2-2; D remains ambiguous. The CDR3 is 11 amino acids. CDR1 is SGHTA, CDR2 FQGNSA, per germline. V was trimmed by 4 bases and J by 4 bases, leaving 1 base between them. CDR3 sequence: CASSSTGELFF. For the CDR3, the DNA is TGTGCCAGCAGCTCCACCGGGGAGCTGTTTTTT. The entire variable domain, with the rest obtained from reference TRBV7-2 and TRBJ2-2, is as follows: GAGVSQSPSNKVTEKGKDVELRCDPISGHTALYWYRQSLGQGLEFLIYFQGNSAPDKSGLPSDRFSAERTGGSVSTLTIQRTQQEDSAVYLCASSSTGELFFGEGSRLTVL.

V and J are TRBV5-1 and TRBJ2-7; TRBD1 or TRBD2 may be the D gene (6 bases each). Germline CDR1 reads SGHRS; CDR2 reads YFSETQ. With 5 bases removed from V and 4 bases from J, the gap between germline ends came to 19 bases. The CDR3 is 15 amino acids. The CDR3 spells CASSPRGVIGYEQYF. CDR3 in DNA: TGCGCCAGCAGTCCGAGGGGGGTGATTGGTTACGAGCAGTACTTC.

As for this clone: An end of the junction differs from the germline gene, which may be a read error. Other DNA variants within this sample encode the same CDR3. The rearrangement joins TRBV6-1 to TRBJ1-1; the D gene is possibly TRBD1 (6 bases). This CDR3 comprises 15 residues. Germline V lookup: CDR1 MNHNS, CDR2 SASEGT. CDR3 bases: TGCGCCAGCAGTGAAAGGGGGGGCATGAACACTGAAGCTTTCTTT. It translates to CASSERGGMNTEAFF.

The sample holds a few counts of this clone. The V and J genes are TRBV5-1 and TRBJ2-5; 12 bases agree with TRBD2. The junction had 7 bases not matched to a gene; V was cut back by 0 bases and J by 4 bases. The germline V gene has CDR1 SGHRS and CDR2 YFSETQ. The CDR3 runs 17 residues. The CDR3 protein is CASSLGLAGVLRETQYF. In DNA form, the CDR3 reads TGCGCCAGCAGCTTGGGACTAGCGGGAGTCTTAAGAGAGACCCAGTACTTC.

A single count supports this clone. The CDR3 sequence is CASSYRGQVGNTIYF. In nucleotides, the CDR3 is TGTGCCAGCAGTTACAGGGGACAGGTTGGAAACACCATATATTTT. The gene calls are TRBV6-5 and TRBJ1-3; 8 nucleotides agree with TRBD1. The CDR3 contains 15 residues. Germline loops: CDR1 MNHEY, CDR2 SVGAGI. V shed 2 bases, J shed 3 bases, and the junction held 3 bases outside the gene matches.

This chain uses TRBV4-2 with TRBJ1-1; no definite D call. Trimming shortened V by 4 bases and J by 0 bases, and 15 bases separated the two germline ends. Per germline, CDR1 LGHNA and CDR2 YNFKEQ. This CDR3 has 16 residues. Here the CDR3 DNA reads TGTGCCAGCAGCCCCTGGACGGCGGGTCTGAACACTGAAGCTTTCTTT. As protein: CASSPWTAGLNTEAFF.

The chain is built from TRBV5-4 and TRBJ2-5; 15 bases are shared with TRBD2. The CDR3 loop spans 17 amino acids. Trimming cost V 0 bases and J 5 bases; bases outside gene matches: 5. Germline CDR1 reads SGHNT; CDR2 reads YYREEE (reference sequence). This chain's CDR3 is CASSLAGLAGGHETQYF. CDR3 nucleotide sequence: TGTGCCAGCAGCTTGGCCGGACTAGCGGGAGGGCACGAGACCCAGTACTTC.

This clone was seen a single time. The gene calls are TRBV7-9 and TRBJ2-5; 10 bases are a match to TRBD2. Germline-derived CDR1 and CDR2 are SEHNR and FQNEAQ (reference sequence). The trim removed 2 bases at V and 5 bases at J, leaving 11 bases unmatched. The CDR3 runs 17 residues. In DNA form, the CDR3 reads TGTGCCAGCAGCTTAATGTCTCCTAGCGGGAGTTGGGAGACCCAGTACTTC. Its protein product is CASSLMSPSGSWETQYF.

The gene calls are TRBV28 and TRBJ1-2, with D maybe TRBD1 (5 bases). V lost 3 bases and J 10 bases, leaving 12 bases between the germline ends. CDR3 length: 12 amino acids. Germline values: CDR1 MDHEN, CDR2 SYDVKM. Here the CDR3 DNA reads TGTGCCAGCAGTTTGCAGGGTAGTGACTACACCTTC. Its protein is CASSLQGSDYTF.

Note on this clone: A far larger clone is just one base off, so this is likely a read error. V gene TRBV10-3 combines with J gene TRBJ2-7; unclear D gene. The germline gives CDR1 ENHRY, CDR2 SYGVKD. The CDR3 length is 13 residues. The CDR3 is CTISSSQPYEQYF. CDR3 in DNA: TGTACCATCAGTTCCTCCCAGCCCTACGAGCAGTACTTC.